Detailed here is one T cell receptor (beta chain). The record originates from a study of cytomegalovirus exposure and HLA in healthy donors. About the study: Researchers previously reported finding 100 million or so unique TCR beta sequences from about 170 million T cells.

Use of 60 Vbeta and 13 Jbeta primers characterized the PCR. Per the original data handling: Counted up in a later analysis, unique TCR beta chains came to 60 million to 95 million, with about 9.9 million shared. Clones were read by immunoSEQ multiplex PCR, and TCRdb kept only the in-frame ones, dropping some. V and J calls and clone size are copied from that table; D and trimming were computed from the DNA. The sample carries some 110,000 clones, about 80% recorded once. With 3 bases removed from V and 5 bases from J, the gap between germline ends came to 10 bases. Germline V gene lookup returns CDR1 KGHSH and CDR2 LQKENI. The CDR3 extends over 13 amino acids.

J is TRBJ1-2 and V is TRBV18, with a weak D call TRBD1 (5 bases). Input material: PBMCs. This receptor was identified in a man in his fifties or sixties in good health and CMV-seropositive. CDR3 loop: CASSPDTGYGYTF. CDR3 nucleotide sequence: TGTGCCAGCTCACCGGACACGGGTTATGGCTACACCTTC.